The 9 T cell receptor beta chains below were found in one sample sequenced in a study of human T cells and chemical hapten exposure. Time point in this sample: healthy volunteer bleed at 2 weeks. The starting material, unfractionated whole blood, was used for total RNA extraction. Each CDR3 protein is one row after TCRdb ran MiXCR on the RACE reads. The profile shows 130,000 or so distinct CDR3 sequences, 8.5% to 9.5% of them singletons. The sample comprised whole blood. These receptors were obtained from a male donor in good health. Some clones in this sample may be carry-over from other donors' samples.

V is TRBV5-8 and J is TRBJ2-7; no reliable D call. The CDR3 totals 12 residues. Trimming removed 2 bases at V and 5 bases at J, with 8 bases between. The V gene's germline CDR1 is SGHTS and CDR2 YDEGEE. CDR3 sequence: CASSFTSHEQYF. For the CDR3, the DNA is TGTGCCAGCAGCTTTACATCCCACGAGCAGTACTTC.

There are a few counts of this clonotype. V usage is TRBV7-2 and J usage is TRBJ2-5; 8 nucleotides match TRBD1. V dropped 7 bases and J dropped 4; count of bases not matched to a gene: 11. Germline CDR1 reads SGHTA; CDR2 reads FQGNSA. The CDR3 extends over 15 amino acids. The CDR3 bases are TGTGCCAGCAACGAGGACAGGGAATTACGAGAGACCCAGTACTTC. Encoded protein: CASNEDRELRETQYF.

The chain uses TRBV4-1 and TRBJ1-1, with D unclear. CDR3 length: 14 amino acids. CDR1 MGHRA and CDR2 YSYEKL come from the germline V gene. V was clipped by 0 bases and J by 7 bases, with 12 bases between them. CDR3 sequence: CASSQDRGFLEAFF. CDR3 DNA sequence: TGCGCCAGCAGCCAAGATCGGGGATTTCTTGAAGCTTTCTTT.

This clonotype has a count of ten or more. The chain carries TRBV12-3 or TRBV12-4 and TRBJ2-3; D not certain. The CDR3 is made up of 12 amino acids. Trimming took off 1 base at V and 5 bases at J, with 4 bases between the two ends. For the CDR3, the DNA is TGTGCCAGCAGTTTAGGCGTAGATACGCAGTATTTT. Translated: CASSLGVDTQYF.

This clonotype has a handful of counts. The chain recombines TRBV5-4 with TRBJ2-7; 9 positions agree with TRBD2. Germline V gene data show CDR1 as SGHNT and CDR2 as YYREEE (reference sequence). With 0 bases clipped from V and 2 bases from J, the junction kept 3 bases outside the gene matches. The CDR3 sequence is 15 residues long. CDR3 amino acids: CASSLDVAGAYEQYF. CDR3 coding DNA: TGTGCCAGCAGCTTGGATGTAGCGGGAGCCTACGAGCAGTACTTC.

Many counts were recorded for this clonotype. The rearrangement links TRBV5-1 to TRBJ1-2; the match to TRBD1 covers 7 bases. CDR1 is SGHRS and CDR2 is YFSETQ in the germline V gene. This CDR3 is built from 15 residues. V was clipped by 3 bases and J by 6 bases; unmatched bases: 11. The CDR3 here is CASSYGTEGDDGYTF. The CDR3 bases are TGCGCCAGCAGCTACGGGACAGAAGGGGACGATGGCTACACCTTC. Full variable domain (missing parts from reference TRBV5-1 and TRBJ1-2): KAGVTQTPRYLIKTRGQQVTLSCSPISGHRSVSWYQQTPGQGLQFLFEYFSETQRNKGNFPGRFSGRQFSNSRSEMNVSTLELGDSALYLCASSYGTEGDDGYTFGSGTRLTVV.

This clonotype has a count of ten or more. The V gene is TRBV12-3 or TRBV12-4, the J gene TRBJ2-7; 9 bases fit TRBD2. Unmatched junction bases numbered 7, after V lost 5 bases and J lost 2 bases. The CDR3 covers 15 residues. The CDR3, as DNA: TGTGCCAGCAGTGCCCTAGCGGGGCCAACCTACGAGCAGTACTTC. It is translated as CASSALAGPTYEQYF.

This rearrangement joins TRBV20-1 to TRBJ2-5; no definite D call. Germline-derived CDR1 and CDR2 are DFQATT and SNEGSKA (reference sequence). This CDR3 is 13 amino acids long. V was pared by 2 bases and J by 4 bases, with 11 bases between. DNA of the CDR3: TGCAGTGCTAGAAGCCCGTTTGTAGAGACCCAGTACTTC. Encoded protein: CSARSPFVETQYF.

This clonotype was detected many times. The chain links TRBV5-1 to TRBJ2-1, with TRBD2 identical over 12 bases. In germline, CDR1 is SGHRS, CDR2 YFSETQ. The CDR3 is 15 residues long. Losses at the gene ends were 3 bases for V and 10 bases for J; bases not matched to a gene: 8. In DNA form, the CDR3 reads TGCGCCAGCAGCTCACCGGGACTAGCGGGTAAGGAGCAGTTCTTC. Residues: CASSSPGLAGKEQFF.